These 17 T cell receptor beta chains share one sample of origin, sequenced in a study of Ad26.COV2.S vaccination and SARS-CoV-2 variants. Produced via immunoSEQ multiplex PCR; TCRdb's table is partial and in-frame only. The sample lists about 250,000 clones; roughly 85% were seen once. Treatment: some 19 received Ad26.COV2.S at low or high dose, single or two shots; about 5 received placebo; per-sample allocation not given. Day 63 after the first injection of vaccine or placebo was the sampling time. The sequenced sample was peripheral blood, obtained in a trial of Ad26.COV2.S vaccine versus placebo. These receptors all come from a person aged 18 to 65 who received the Ad26.COV2.S COVID-19 vaccine or a placebo.

This CDR3 reads CASSFGVRDEQFF. CDR3 nucleotides: TGTGCCAGCAGCTTTGGCGTGAGGGACGAGCAGTTCTTC. V gene TRBV5-6 combines with J gene TRBJ2-1, with D perhaps assigned TRBD1 or TRBD2 (5 bases each). Trimming removed 2 bases at V and 10 bases at J, with 13 bases between. The germline V gene has CDR1 SGHDT and CDR2 YYEEEE. The CDR3 sequence is 13 residues long.

The chain links TRBV11-3 to TRBJ2-1; TRBD2 agrees at 9 bases. Germline lookup yields CDR1 SGHNT and CDR2 YENEEA. The CDR3 has 15 residues. The junction had 8 bases not matched to a gene; V was cut back by 4 bases and J by 7 bases. The CDR3 DNA sequence: TGTGCCAGCAGCTCTCGCGGGGGGGCCGGGAATGAGCAGTTCTTC. The encoded protein is CASSSRGGAGNEQFF.

The CDR3, as DNA: TGTGCCAGCAGCTTATCTTTCGGGGGGGACAATGAGCAGTTCTTC. Protein product: CASSLSFGGDNEQFF. V gene TRBV7-9 combines with J gene TRBJ2-1, with 8 bases that match TRBD2. The CDR3 has 15 amino acids. Looked up from germline, CDR1 is SEHNR and CDR2 is FQNEAQ (reference sequence). The J segment lost 5 bases and the V segment lost 2 bases, leaving 5 bases of the junction unmatched.

On this clone itself: Relative to the germline gene, one junction end is altered; a read error may explain this. The chain couples TRBV6-5 to TRBJ2-2; unclear D gene. CDR1 and CDR2 from the germline V gene are MNHEY and SVGAGI. The CDR3 is 15 residues long. The CDR3 bases are TGTGCCAGCAATTACCGCCGTTGGGACACCGGGGAGCTGTTTTTT. Amino acid sequence: CASNYRRWDTGELFF.

This sequence joins TRBV7-9 and TRBJ2-1; no definite D call. This CDR3 has 16 amino acids. Germline V gene data show CDR1 as SEHNR and CDR2 as FQNEAQ (reference sequence). V shed 1 base and J shed 2 bases, with 12 bases lying between them. The DNA of the CDR3 is TGTGCCAGCAGCTTAGGGGTGCTCCCTACCTACAATGAGCAGTTCTTC. It encodes CASSLGVLPTYNEQFF.

This sequence joins TRBV19 and TRBJ1-5, with TRBD1 as a possible D gene (5 bases). The CDR3 contains 12 residues. Trimming left V 1 base short and J 11 bases short, with 9 bases between. Looked up from germline, CDR1 is LNHDA and CDR2 is SQIVND (reference sequence). The CDR3: CASSIGTRSQHF. Here the CDR3 DNA reads TGTGCCAGTAGTATAGGGACAAGGTCCCAGCATTTT.

The chain links TRBV6-5 to TRBJ2-3; possibly TRBD2 for D (6 bases). This CDR3 region has 15 residues. CDR1 and CDR2 from the germline V gene are MNHEY and SVGAGI. V was cut by 6 bases and J by 0 bases, with 13 bases left in between. The CDR3 DNA is TGTGCCAGCAGCCGGCCAGCGGGTAGCACAGATACGCAGTATTTT. Encoded protein: CASSRPAGSTDTQYF.

J is TRBJ2-7 and V is TRBV5-6; D tentatively reads TRBD1 or TRBD2 (5 bases each). This CDR3 spans 12 amino acids. V gave up 6 bases and J gave up 2 bases, with 9 bases separating them. Germline CDR1 reads SGHDT; CDR2 reads YYEEEE. CDR3 bases: TGTGCCAGCACCCGAGGGGCCTACGAGCAGTACGTC. Its protein product is CASTRGAYEQYV.

The genes are TRBV19 and TRBJ1-5, with D perhaps matching TRBD1 (6 bases). This CDR3 is 13 amino acids long. Trimming pared 7 bases from V and 3 bases from J, leaving 10 bases between. From germline, CDR1 is LNHDA and CDR2 SQIVND (reference sequence). Written as DNA, the CDR3 is TGTGCCAGTACCGGGACACTCAATCAGCCCCAGCATTTT. Residues: CASTGTLNQPQHF.

J is TRBJ2-1 and V is TRBV19, with D perhaps assigned TRBD1 or TRBD2 (5 bases each). Germline V gene lookup returns CDR1 LNHDA and CDR2 SQIVND (reference sequence). The CDR3 loop spans 15 amino acids. V dropped 3 bases and J dropped 0 bases, with 9 bases sitting between them. The CDR3 region is CASSMGVSSYNEQFF. The CDR3 bases are TGTGCCAGTAGTATGGGGGTTAGCTCCTACAATGAGCAGTTCTTC.

This clone rates as medium-sized. This chain joins TRBV19 and TRBJ2-1; D unresolved. The CDR3 spans 14 residues. Germline V gene lookup returns CDR1 LNHDA and CDR2 SQIVND (reference sequence). V gave up 2 bases and J gave up 4 bases, with 9 bases separating them. CDR3 residues: CASSISTPYNEQFF. CDR3 bases: TGTGCCAGTAGTATATCGACCCCTTACAATGAGCAGTTCTTC.

This chain uses TRBV19 with TRBJ2-3; the D is unclear. CDR3 size: 14 residues. Trimming left V 4 bases short and J 6 bases short, with 14 bases between. Germline lookup yields CDR1 LNHDA and CDR2 SQIVND (reference sequence). The chain's CDR3 is CASSKKGARDTQYF. As DNA, the CDR3 is TGTGCCAGTAGTAAAAAGGGTGCAAGGGATACGCAGTATTTT.

This clone has only a few counts. This chain's CDR3 is CASSLDSAWSPLHF. The CDR3 DNA follows: TGTGCCAGCAGCCTCGACAGTGCGTGGTCACCCCTCCACTTT. The chain recombines TRBV11-1 with TRBJ1-6; TRBD1 is a possible D gene (5 bases). Deletions cut 5 bases from V and 10 bases from J, with 15 bases between. The CDR3 consists of 14 residues. Germline V gives CDR1 SGHAT, CDR2 FQDESV (reference sequence). Using reference TRBV11-1 and TRBJ1-6 for the parts outside the CDR3, the full variable domain is EAEVAQSPRYKITEKSQAVAFWCDPISGHATLYWYRQILGQGPELLVQFQDESVVDDSQLPKDRFSAERLKGVDSTLKIQPAELGDSAMYLCASSLDSAWSPLHFGNGTRLTVT.

The chain is built from TRBV3-1 (or the pseudogene TRBV3-2) and TRBJ2-1; D is uncertain. Germline CDR1 LGHDT, CDR2 YNNKEL (reference sequence). This CDR3 comprises 12 residues. The V end was cut by 4 bases, the J end by 10 bases, with 11 bases between. This CDR3 is CASSPLGWEQFF. CDR3 bases: TGTGCCAGCAGCCCCCTCGGATGGGAGCAGTTCTTC.

This clone was seen a single time. The chain joins TRBV7-9 to TRBJ1-4; a possible D gene is TRBD1 (5 bases). The CDR3 contains 14 residues. Germline CDR1 is SEHNR and CDR2 is FQNEAQ (reference sequence). With 5 bases removed from V and 4 bases from J, the gap between germline ends came to 11 bases. The CDR3 sequence: CASSPGQGNEKLFF. In DNA, the CDR3 is TGTGCCAGCAGCCCCGGGCAGGGTAATGAAAAACTGTTTTTT.

The sample holds a few counts of this clone. The chain joins TRBV19 to TRBJ1-5, with 12 bases aligning to TRBD1. V gave up 4 bases and J gave up 1 base; unmatched junction bases: 5. CDR1 and CDR2 (germline): LNHDA, SQIVND (reference sequence). This CDR3 contains 17 residues. The CDR3 sequence is CASSTGTGGRSNQPQHF. The CDR3 region has the DNA TGTGCCAGTAGTACGGGGACAGGGGGCAGGAGCAATCAGCCCCAGCATTTT.

V usage is TRBV19 and J usage is TRBJ1-2; 12 nucleotides match TRBD1. The V gene's germline CDR1 is LNHDA and CDR2 SQIVND (reference sequence). The J segment lost 5 bases and the V segment lost 5 bases, leaving 12 bases of the junction unmatched. This CDR3 is 17 amino acids long. This chain's CDR3 is CASSRQGTGGANYGYTF. The CDR3, as DNA: TGTGCCAGTAGTCGACAGGGGACAGGGGGCGCAAATTATGGCTACACCTTC.